Listed below are T cell receptor beta chains from one sample, sequenced in a study of cytotoxic CD8 clonotypes in ibrutinib-treated CLL. Produced via immunoSEQ multiplex PCR; TCRdb's table is partial and in-frame only. The sample includes about 310,000 clones, just under 80% of them seen just once. This specimen consisted of PBMCs, obtained before ibrutinib treatment. These receptors all come from a human donor with chronic lymphocytic leukemia. CDR3s include the opening cysteine and the closing phenylalanine or tryptophan. Each record gives: J gene, clone size, V gene, D gene, CDR3 DNA, CDR3 protein. The D gene is left open where the match is weak. Clone size is stated in some rows and not others, as once, few, many or a class when expanded.

j_gene: TRBJ2-3
abundance: .
v_gene: TRBV5-1
d_gene: .
CDR3nt: TGCGCCAGCAGCGCGGCAACTAGGGGTCCCACAGATACGCAGTATTTT
CDR3aa: CASSAATRGPTDTQYF

j_gene: TRBJ2-3
abundance: .
v_gene: TRBV4-1
d_gene: TRBD1
CDR3nt: TGCGCCAGCAGCCGCCCGGGACAGGGGTCCTTAGATACGCAGTATTTT
CDR3aa: CASSRPGQGSLDTQYF

j_gene: TRBJ2-1
abundance: .
v_gene: TRBV7-8
d_gene: .
CDR3nt: TGTGCCAGCAGCTTAGCGGGTTATTACAATGAGCAGTTCTTC
CDR3aa: CASSLAGYYNEQFF

j_gene: TRBJ2-5
abundance: .
v_gene: TRBV7-2
d_gene: .
CDR3nt: TGTGCCAGCAGCTTCATGGAGACCCAGTACTTC
CDR3aa: CASSFMETQYF

j_gene: TRBJ2-5
abundance: once
v_gene: TRBV11-2
d_gene: TRBD2
CDR3nt: TGTGCCAGCAGCGAAAGAGGAGCTAGCGGCCAAGAGACCCAGTACTTC
CDR3aa: CASSERGASGQETQYF

j_gene: TRBJ2-1
abundance: .
v_gene: TRBV6-1
d_gene: TRBD2
CDR3nt: TGTGCCAGCAGTTCAAGCGGGATATCTTACAATGAGCAGTTCTTC
CDR3aa: CASSSSGISYNEQFF

j_gene: TRBJ1-1
abundance: .
v_gene: TRBV6-5
d_gene: TRBD1
CDR3nt: TGTGCCAGCAGTTACTCAGGGACAGGGAACACTGAAGCTTTCTTT
CDR3aa: CASSYSGTGNTEAFF

j_gene: TRBJ1-1
abundance: .
v_gene: TRBV6-1
d_gene: .
CDR3nt: TGTGCCAGCAGTTCTACAGTTAACACTGAAGCTTTCTTT
CDR3aa: CASSSTVNTEAFF

j_gene: TRBJ2-7
abundance: .
v_gene: TRBV7-6
d_gene: .
CDR3nt: TGTGCCAGCAGCTTAAGTGGCCCTGGGATCTACGAGCAGTACTTC
CDR3aa: CASSLSGPGIYEQYF

j_gene: TRBJ2-5
abundance: once
v_gene: TRBV5-1
d_gene: .
CDR3nt: TGCGCCAGCAGCTTGACTTGGGCAGACCAAGAGACCCAGTACTTC
CDR3aa: CASSLTWADQETQYF

j_gene: TRBJ2-5
abundance: .
v_gene: TRBV5-6
d_gene: TRBD1
CDR3nt: TGTGCCAGCATCGAGACAGGGGTGAAAGCAGAGACCCAGTACTTC
CDR3aa: CASIETGVKAETQYF

j_gene: TRBJ1-3
abundance: .
v_gene: TRBV5-1
d_gene: TRBD1
CDR3nt: TGCGCCAGCAGCTTTTGGCCGGGACAGGATGTCTCTGGAAACACCATATATTTT
CDR3aa: CASSFWPGQDVSGNTIYF

j_gene: TRBJ2-7
abundance: .
v_gene: TRBV6-5
d_gene: .
CDR3nt: TGTGCCAGCAGTTACTCGCCGGAGTTCGAGCAGTACTTC
CDR3aa: CASSYSPEFEQYF

j_gene: TRBJ2-4
abundance: .
v_gene: TRBV28
d_gene: .
CDR3nt: TGTGCCAGCAGTTTACCAGGGAAGCTAGCCAAAAACATTCAGTACTTC
CDR3aa: CASSLPGKLAKNIQYF

j_gene: TRBJ2-5
abundance: .
v_gene: TRBV5-4
d_gene: TRBD2
CDR3nt: TGTGCCAGTTTCGTGGCGGGAGCTGGGACCCAGTACTTC
CDR3aa: CASFVAGAGTQYF

j_gene: TRBJ1-2
abundance: .
v_gene: TRBV27
d_gene: .
CDR3nt: TGTGCCAGCATCACTCTGTCGGGGGATAACTATGGCTACACCTTC
CDR3aa: CASITLSGDNYGYTF

j_gene: TRBJ2-5
abundance: once
v_gene: TRBV5-6
d_gene: TRBD2
CDR3nt: TGTGCCAGCAGCGATTTGTGGCGGGAGGGCCGGGAGACCCAGTACTTC
CDR3aa: CASSDLWREGRETQYF

j_gene: TRBJ2-2
abundance: .
v_gene: TRBV14
d_gene: .
CDR3nt: TGTGCCAGCAGACCACTCGGGGGGAACACCGGGGAGCTGTTTTTT
CDR3aa: CASRPLGGNTGELFF

j_gene: TRBJ2-1
abundance: .
v_gene: TRBV27
d_gene: .
CDR3nt: TGTGCCAGCAGTTTAGGGCTAGCCGCGTACAATGAGCAGTTCTTC
CDR3aa: CASSLGLAAYNEQFF

j_gene: TRBJ2-5
abundance: .
v_gene: TRBV18
d_gene: .
CDR3nt: TGTGCCAGCTCACCAATGGGCCAAGAGACCCAGTACTTC
CDR3aa: CASSPMGQETQYF

j_gene: TRBJ2-7
abundance: .
v_gene: TRBV7-2
d_gene: .
CDR3nt: TGTGCCAGCAGCTTAGCCTACGGTCAGGTACCCAGGCAGTACTTC
CDR3aa: CASSLAYGQVPRQYF

j_gene: TRBJ2-5
abundance: .
v_gene: TRBV29-1
d_gene: .
CDR3nt: TGCAGCGTTTGGCGGTTAGAAGAGACCCAGTACTTC
CDR3aa: CSVWRLEETQYF

j_gene: TRBJ2-3
abundance: .
v_gene: TRBV29-1
d_gene: TRBD1
CDR3nt: TGCAGCCACACCTTAGGATTAGGGGGCCAGAGATCGGATACGCAGTATTTT
CDR3aa: CSHTLGLGGQRSDTQYF

j_gene: TRBJ1-2
abundance: .
v_gene: TRBV15
d_gene: .
CDR3nt: TGTGCCACCAGCAGAGCCGGGGCTGGTTATGGCTACACCTTC
CDR3aa: CATSRAGAGYGYTF

j_gene: TRBJ2-7
abundance: .
v_gene: TRBV4-3
d_gene: TRBD2
CDR3nt: TGCGCCAGCAGCCCCCATCTGAGCGGGAGTCTTATCTACGAGCAGTACTTC
CDR3aa: CASSPHLSGSLIYEQYF

j_gene: TRBJ2-7
abundance: .
v_gene: TRBV7-2
d_gene: TRBD1
CDR3nt: TGTGCCAGCAGGTCCCGGGACAGCTACGAGCAGTACTTC
CDR3aa: CASRSRDSYEQYF